What follows are 9 T cell receptor beta chains derived from one specimen sequenced in a study of metastatic and nonmetastatic thyroid tumors. TCRdb recomputed clones from the PCR reads via MiXCR. This sample has around 45,000 clones, with under 4% found just once. Treatment of any kind had been given to no patient before thyroid surgery. The sample was blood. These receptors were taken from a female donor with papillary thyroid cancer or a benign thyroid nodule (not recorded which). Some clones in this sample may be carry-over from other donors' samples.

Ten or more counts support this clone. The V call is TRBV4-1, the J call TRBJ2-6, with D perhaps TRBD1 (7 bases). This CDR3 contains 17 residues. In germline, CDR1 is MGHRA, CDR2 YSYEKL. The V gene lost 6 bases and the J gene lost 0 bases, with 15 bases spanning the gap. The CDR3 loop reads CASRRDSTGSGANVLTF. In DNA form, the CDR3 reads TGCGCCAGCAGGCGGGACAGCACGGGCTCTGGGGCCAACGTCCTGACTTTC.

This clone was observed at least ten times. The chain uses TRBV6-1 and TRBJ2-1; 8 bases match TRBD2. This CDR3 is 14 amino acids long. The germline V gene encodes CDR1 MNHNS and CDR2 SASEGT. After removal of 8 bases from V and 9 bases from J, the junction contained 12 bases not matched to a gene. Here the CDR3 DNA reads TGTGCCAGCTCCCCGAGCGGGAGAGTTGGTGAGCAGTTCTTC. Translated, it gives CASSPSGRVGEQFF.

This rearrangement joins TRBV6-1 to TRBJ1-2, with TRBD1 as a possible D gene (5 bases). From germline, CDR1 is MNHNS and CDR2 SASEGT. Trimming removed 8 bases at V and 7 bases at J, with 17 bases between. The length of the CDR3 is 13 residues. The CDR3 loop is CASVGGPGSGYTF. CDR3 bases: TGTGCCAGCGTCGGGGGACCCGGTAGTGGCTACACCTTC.

This clone was detected only a few times. The chain links TRBV7-9 to TRBJ1-1; D perhaps matches TRBD1 (6 bases). Trimming took off 5 bases at V and 7 bases at J, with 17 bases between the two ends. Germline V gives CDR1 SEHNR, CDR2 FQNEAQ (reference sequence). This CDR3 contains 14 residues. CDR3 DNA sequence: TGTGCCAGCAGCGCAAAAACAAGGACAGTTGAAGCTTTCTTT. Encoded protein: CASSAKTRTVEAFF.

A few counts support this clone. The genes are TRBV6-1 and TRBJ2-3; 10 positions agree with TRBD2. V was clipped by 6 bases and J by 6 bases; unmatched bases: 9. Germline CDR1 reads MNHNS; CDR2 reads SASEGT. The CDR3 has 15 residues. The CDR3 region is CASRSLAGAWDTQYF. DNA of the CDR3: TGTGCCAGCAGATCCCTAGCGGGAGCTTGGGATACGCAGTATTTT.

This clone has a count of ten or more. The chain's CDR3 is CASSSYSGRGTGELFF. The CDR3 DNA is TGTGCCAGCAGCTCGTATAGCGGGAGGGGTACCGGGGAGCTGTTTTTT. The chain has TRBV5-4 and TRBJ2-2; TRBD2 matches at 11 bases. After removal of 3 bases from V and 5 bases from J, the junction contained 6 bases not matched to a gene. The germline V gene has CDR1 SGHNT and CDR2 YYREEE (reference sequence). The CDR3 extends over 16 amino acids. Combining the CDR3 with reference TRBV5-4 and TRBJ2-2 gives the whole variable domain ETGVTQSPTHLIKTRGQQVTLRCSSQSGHNTVSWYQQALGQGPQFIFQYYREEENGRGNFPPRFSGLQFPNYSSELNVNALELDDSALYLCASSSYSGRGTGELFFGEGSRLTVL.

In its sample, this clone was seen many times. This rearrangement joins TRBV6-1 to TRBJ2-1, with D possibly called TRBD1 or TRBD2 (5 bases each). Trimming stripped 10 bases from V and 8 bases from J, with 36 bases between. The CDR3 is made up of 19 amino acids. Looked up from germline, CDR1 is MNHNS and CDR2 is SASEGT. CDR3 in DNA: TGTGCCATCACCGGCTGGGGGTTGGGGAGTTTACTGTTTCGCGATGAGCAGTTCTTC. Protein product: CAITGWGLGSLLFRDEQFF.

This clone was seen ten or more times. The chain carries TRBV15 and TRBJ2-5; unclear D gene. Germline-derived CDR1 and CDR2 are LNHNV and YYDKDF (reference sequence). V lost 2 bases to trimming and J lost 4 bases, with 11 bases between them. The CDR3 is 14 amino acids. The CDR3 here is CATSRPGVVETQYF. In DNA, the CDR3 is TGTGCCACCAGCAGACCAGGAGTGGTAGAGACCCAGTACTTC. The variable domain in full, with the rest retrieved from reference TRBV15 and TRBJ2-5, is DAMVIQNPRYQVTQFGKPVTLSCSQTLNHNVMYWYQQKSSQAPKLLFHYYDKDFNNEADTPDNFQSRRPNTSFCFLDIRSPGLGDTAMYLCATSRPGVVETQYFGPGTRLLVL.

This chain links TRBV6-1 with TRBJ1-1, with a weak D call TRBD1 (5 bases). The CDR3 contains 12 residues. The V end was cut by 7 bases, the J end by 3 bases, with 9 bases between. Germline V lookup: CDR1 MNHNS, CDR2 SASEGT. The CDR3 bases are TGTGCCAGCAACCGGGGGGACACTGAAGCTTTCTTT. Translation gives CASNRGDTEAFF.